This entry lists 27 T cell receptor beta chains sequenced from one sample in a study of OX40 agonist ivuxolimab in advanced cancers. Sequenced by immunoSEQ multiplex PCR; TCRdb stores in-frame clones only, minus some. Of 40,000 to 60,000 clones listed, approximately 79% were seen once; the top ten hold under 2%. Material: CD4+ or CD8+ T cells sorted from blood, obtained in a trial of the OX40 agonist ivuxolimab. Source of these receptors: an adult with an advanced solid tumor such as melanoma, head and neck, liver or kidney cancer.

The count of this clone is one. This chain connects TRBV5-1 to TRBJ2-7; 9 bases agree with TRBD1. Looked up from germline, CDR1 is SGHRS and CDR2 is YFSETQ. The CDR3 sequence is 12 residues long. V shed 4 bases and J 7 bases; nucleotides not matched to a gene: 3. For the CDR3, the DNA is TGCGCCAGCAGCACAGGGGGCGTTGAGCAGTACTTC. Its translation is CASSTGGVEQYF.

In the case of this clone: In the same sample, other DNA sequences code for this CDR3. The chain joins TRBV28 to TRBJ2-3; D uncertain. Trimming removed 4 bases at V and 4 bases at J, with 3 bases between. The CDR3 spans 11 residues. Germline assignment: CDR1 MDHEN and CDR2 SYDVKM. In nucleotides, the CDR3 is TGTGCCAGCAGTTCGCCAGATACGCAGTATTTT. The encoded protein is CASSSPDTQYF.

The V call is TRBV6-6, the J call TRBJ2-5; D is unresolved. The CDR3 is made up of 14 amino acids. V lost 6 bases and J 1 base, leaving 12 bases between the germline ends. Germline-derived CDR1 and CDR2 are MNHNY and SVGAGI (reference sequence). CDR3 nucleotide sequence: TGTGCCAGCAGCCTTAGGGAAGCCCAAGAGACCCAGTACTTC. The encoded protein is CASSLREAQETQYF.

The rearrangement joins TRBV11-2 to TRBJ2-2; D gene ambiguous. The CDR3 has 15 amino acids. CDR1 is SGHAT, CDR2 FQNNGV, per germline. V lost 2 bases and J 3 bases, leaving 10 bases between the germline ends. CDR3 region: CASSLWVRYTGELFF. The DNA for the CDR3 is TGTGCCAGCAGCTTATGGGTCAGATACACCGGGGAGCTGTTTTTT.

There are a few counts of this clone. This rearrangement joins TRBV4-3 to TRBJ2-1; no clear D gene. V was pared by 0 bases and J by 6 bases, with 12 bases between. CDR3 length: 15 amino acids. The germline V gene has CDR1 LGHNA and CDR2 YSLEER. The CDR3, as DNA: TGCGCCAGCAGCCAAGATCTGGCCTCCGGCAATGAGCAGTTCTTC. Its protein is CASSQDLASGNEQFF.

The CDR3 loop reads CASSVEARPTYEQYF. The CDR3 nucleotides read TGTGCCAGCAGCGTAGAAGCTAGACCAACCTACGAGCAGTACTTC. The rearrangement joins TRBV9 to TRBJ2-7; D gene ambiguous. Per the germline V gene, CDR1 is SGDLS and CDR2 is YYNGEE. The CDR3 totals 15 residues. Trimming cost V 0 bases and J 2 bases, with 12 bases left between them.

This chain connects TRBV7-2 to TRBJ1-1; D gene unclear. The germline gives CDR1 SGHTA, CDR2 FQGNSA. Trimming removed 2 bases from V and 5 bases from J, with 9 bases in between. The CDR3 contains 13 residues. CDR3 sequence (DNA): TGTGCCAGCAGCTTATACCAAGGAACTGAAGCTTTCTTT. Residues: CASSLYQGTEAFF.

Worth noting for this clone: Other DNA sequences within the sample encode an identical CDR3. The V and J genes are TRBV2 and TRBJ2-3; TRBD1 is a possible D gene (6 bases). Germline lookup yields CDR1 SNHLY and CDR2 FYNNEI. V was shortened by 5 bases and J by 3 bases, with 9 bases between the two germline ends. CDR3 length equals 13 residues. Here the CDR3 DNA reads TGTGCCAGCAGTCGGGACAATACAGATACGCAGTATTTT. This sequence encodes CASSRDNTDTQYF.

The chain uses TRBV5-6 and TRBJ1-6; D is uncertain. V was cut by 2 bases and J by 7 bases, with 10 bases left in between. Germline values: CDR1 SGHDT, CDR2 YYEEEE. The CDR3 length is 14 residues. In DNA, the CDR3 is TGTGCCAGCAGCTTATCGGTTCGCAATTCACCCCTCCACTTT. It yields the protein CASSLSVRNSPLHF.

This clone was observed a single time. The chain joins TRBV19 to TRBJ2-2; D is unclear. V lost 8 bases, J lost 4 bases, and 14 bases lay in between. Germline V gene sequence: CDR1 LNHDA, CDR2 SQIVND (reference sequence). The CDR3 length is 14 residues. DNA for the CDR3: TGTGCCAGTGCAGGCGGTGTATTCACCGGGGAGCTGTTTTTT. It specifies CASAGGVFTGELFF. The whole variable domain, remainder taken from reference TRBV19 and TRBJ2-2, is DGGITQSPKYLFRKEGQNVTLSCEQNLNHDAMYWYRQDPGQGLRLIYYSQIVNDFQKGDIAEGYSVSREKKESFPLTVTSAQKNPTAFYLCASAGGVFTGELFFGEGSRLTVL.

This clone was seen more than once but under ten times. This chain joins TRBV7-9 and TRBJ2-5, with 9 bases matching TRBD1. The CDR3 has 15 amino acids. Germline lookup yields CDR1 SEHNR and CDR2 FQNEAQ (reference sequence). V was clipped by 7 bases and J by 4 bases; unmatched bases: 10. The CDR3 sequence: CASTLPTGGGETQYF. The CDR3 DNA sequence: TGTGCCAGCACCCTGCCAACAGGGGGCGGAGAGACCCAGTACTTC.

This clone was seen a single time. The V gene is TRBV4-1, the J gene TRBJ2-5; D not resolved. V was shortened by 1 base and J by 4 bases, with 7 bases between the two germline ends. The CDR3 loop spans 13 amino acids. CDR1 MGHRA and CDR2 YSYEKL come from the germline V gene. The DNA for the CDR3 is TGCGCCAGCAGCCAAGCCCTCCCAGAGACCCAGTACTTC. Its protein is CASSQALPETQYF.

The chain joins TRBV7-9 to TRBJ2-1; the match to TRBD2 covers 7 bases. Germline V gives CDR1 SEHNR, CDR2 FQNEAQ (reference sequence). The V and J ends lost 6 bases and 3 bases, in that order; junction bases with no gene match: 5. CDR3 length: 14 residues. The CDR3 DNA sequence: TGTGCCAGCAGTTTCCGGGACTACTACAATGAGCAGTTCTTC. Translated, it gives CASSFRDYYNEQFF. The entire variable domain, with the rest obtained from reference TRBV7-9 and TRBJ2-1, is as follows: DTGVSQNPRHKITKRGQNVTFRCDPISEHNRLYWYRQTLGQGPEFLTYFQNEAQLEKSRLLSDRFSAERPKGSFSTLEIQRTEQGDSAMYLCASSFRDYYNEQFFGPGTRLTVL.

The J gene is TRBJ2-7, the V gene TRBV7-2; a possible D gene is TRBD2 (6 bases). From germline, CDR1 is SGHTA and CDR2 FQGNSA. This CDR3 region has 16 residues. With 0 bases removed from V and 6 bases from J, the gap between germline ends came to 18 bases. The CDR3: CASSLAGSGVLPEQYF. CDR3 sequence (DNA): TGTGCCAGCAGCTTAGCGGGGTCGGGAGTCCTCCCCGAGCAGTACTTC.

This clone turned up a few times. The V and J genes are TRBV25-1 and TRBJ1-1; 7 nucleotides line up with TRBD1. Germline CDR1 is MGHDK and CDR2 is SYGVNS. CDR3 length: 13 residues. The V segment lost 8 bases and the J segment 5 bases; nucleotides outside the gene matches: 8. The CDR3 sequence is CASQRQGGTEAFF. The CDR3 region has the DNA TGTGCCAGCCAAAGACAGGGTGGGACTGAAGCTTTCTTT.

The chain has TRBV5-1 and TRBJ2-1; possible D gene TRBD2, 5 bases. The length of the CDR3 is 17 residues. Germline values: CDR1 SGHRS, CDR2 YFSETQ. Trimming took off 3 bases at V and 1 base at J, with 17 bases between the two ends. CDR3 DNA: TGCGCCAGCAGCTCCGGCCCCCTAGCTCGATCCTACAATGAGCAGTTCTTC. Amino acids: CASSSGPLARSYNEQFF.

The genes are TRBV29-1 and TRBJ1-5; 9 positions match TRBD1. J lost 2 bases, V lost 6 bases, and 5 bases had no gene match. CDR3 length equals 14 residues. Germline V gene sequence: CDR1 SQVTM, CDR2 ANQGSEA. CDR3 DNA sequence: TGCAGCGTGGGGACAGGGTCGGGCAATCAGCCCCAGCATTTT. Translated, it gives CSVGTGSGNQPQHF.

This chain uses TRBV28 with TRBJ2-5, with D uncertain. V was cut by 4 bases and J by 5 bases, with 14 bases left in between. Germline V gene lookup returns CDR1 MDHEN and CDR2 SYDVKM. The CDR3 is 14 residues long. DNA of the CDR3: TGTGCCAGCAGTTCCCAGATGATCCGGGAGACCCAGTACTTC. It encodes CASSSQMIRETQYF. Full variable domain (missing parts from reference TRBV28 and TRBJ2-5): DVKVTQSSRYLVKRTGEKVFLECVQDMDHENMFWYRQDPGLGLRLIYFSYDVKMKEKGDIPEGYSVSREKKERFSLILESASTNQTSMYLCASSSQMIRETQYFGPGTRLLVL.

V gene TRBV4-1 combines with J gene TRBJ2-7; 11 nucleotides line up with TRBD2. This CDR3 is 18 amino acids long. The germline CDR1 and CDR2 sequences are MGHRA and YSYEKL. With V trimmed by 2 bases and J by 6 bases, 15 bases remained unmatched. CDR3 residues: CASSQTRLAGNSLREQYF. The CDR3, as DNA: TGCGCCAGCAGCCAAACAAGACTAGCGGGAAACTCTTTGCGCGAGCAGTACTTC.

V usage is TRBV7-6 and J usage is TRBJ2-1; 8 bases map to TRBD2. J lost 8 bases, V lost 5 bases, and 11 bases had no gene match. The CDR3 consists of 15 residues. Germline V gene lookup returns CDR1 SGHVS and CDR2 FNYEAQ. Written as DNA, the CDR3 is TGTGCCAGCAGCCCTCGACTAGCGAAAAGGGATGAGCAGTTCTTC. Translated, it gives CASSPRLAKRDEQFF.

The rearrangement joins TRBV6-5 to TRBJ1-3, with TRBD1 matching over 7 bases. Trimming removed 11 bases from V and 2 bases from J; junction bases left unmatched: 9. Germline V gives CDR1 MNHEY, CDR2 SVGAGI. This CDR3 region has 14 residues. This chain's CDR3 is CASHDRATGNTIYF. The CDR3 nucleotides are TGTGCCTCTCACGACAGGGCGACTGGAAACACCATATATTTT.

The rearrangement joins TRBV2 to TRBJ2-2; weak D call: TRBD1 (6 bases). V dropped 6 bases and J dropped 7 bases, with 15 bases sitting between them. The CDR3 is made up of 14 amino acids. Per germline, CDR1 SNHLY and CDR2 FYNNEI. DNA for the CDR3: TGTGCCAGCAGCGAGATTTGGACAGTCGGGGAGCTGTTTTTT. Translation: CASSEIWTVGELFF.

The genes are TRBV5-4 and TRBJ2-1, with 8 positions matching TRBD1. V lost 2 bases and J lost 4; bases outside the gene matches: 8. CDR1 is SGHNT, CDR2 YYREEE, per germline (reference sequence). The CDR3 is 16 amino acids. Written as DNA, the CDR3 is TGTGCCAGCAGCTTCCTGGGTGGGACAGGATACAATGAGCAGTTCTTC. Residues: CASSFLGGTGYNEQFF.

The chain recombines TRBV14 with TRBJ2-3; D may be TRBD1 (6 bases). Trimming took 8 bases from V and 0 from J, leaving 12 bases between them. The CDR3 contains 14 residues. Germline-derived CDR1 and CDR2 are SGHDN and FVKESK. CDR3 in amino acids: CASGRGFSTDTQYF. The DNA for the CDR3 is TGTGCCAGCGGCAGGGGTTTCAGCACAGATACGCAGTATTTT.

This chain connects TRBV30 to TRBJ1-5; D gene ambiguous. The germline V gene has CDR1 GTSNPN and CDR2 SVGIG (reference sequence). This CDR3 has 15 residues. Trimming stripped 0 bases from V and 4 bases from J, with 13 bases between. CDR3 sequence reads: CAWSVSSQPNQPQHF. For the CDR3, the DNA is TGTGCCTGGAGTGTCAGCAGTCAACCTAATCAGCCCCAGCATTTT.

In its sample, this clone was seen once. V gene TRBV2 combines with J gene TRBJ2-7; TRBD2 matches at 11 bases. CDR3 length equals 16 residues. Germline lookup yields CDR1 SNHLY and CDR2 FYNNEI. V was clipped by 1 base and J by 2 bases; unmatched bases: 4. This CDR3 is CASSEDIAGGTYEQYF. CDR3 DNA sequence: TGTGCCAGCAGTGAAGACATAGCGGGAGGGACCTACGAGCAGTACTTC.

This chain connects TRBV18 to TRBJ2-5; unclear D gene. Deletions cut 4 bases from V and 1 base from J, with 4 bases between. The CDR3 runs 12 residues. Germline CDR1 and CDR2: KGHSH and LQKENI. CDR3 DNA: TGTGCCAGCTCACTTGCCCAAGAGACCCAGTACTTC. It yields the protein CASSLAQETQYF.